The rows below give T cell receptor beta chains drawn from one sample of a study of CD8 T cells in Susac syndrome. A single record per CDR3 protein comes from TCRdb applying MiXCR to the immunoSEQ multiplex PCR reads. The profile shows roughly 110,000 distinct CDR3 sequences, 92% of them singletons. Sequenced input: CD8+ T cells from PBMCs. These receptor sequences come from a human donor in good health. Each CDR3 is given with its conserved first and last residue. The D gene is left open where the match is weak. Clone size is stated in some rows and not others, as once, few, many or a class when expanded.

v_gene	abundance	j_gene	d_gene	len	CDR3nt	CDR3aa
TRBV10-3	.	TRBJ2-6	.	16	TGTGCCATCAGTCCCGCAGGGAGCTCTGGGGCCAACGTCCTGACTTTC	CAISPAGSSGANVLTF
TRBV12-3/TRBV12-4	.	TRBJ2-1	.	15	TGTGCCAGCACCCGCCTCCCCCAGAGAGGGCACGAGCAGTTCTTC	CASTRLPQRGHEQFF
TRBV29-1	.	TRBJ1-5	.	13	TGCAGCGTTGGACAGGACAGCAATCAGCCCCAGCATTTT	CSVGQDSNQPQHF
TRBV7-2	.	TRBJ1-1	.	14	TGTGCCAGCAGCCGTTACAGGGAGAACACTGAAGCTTTCTTT	CASSRYRENTEAFF
TRBV29-1	.	TRBJ2-2	.	12	TGCAGCGTTGGAGGGGTAGGCGGGGAGCTGTTTTTT	CSVGGVGGELFF
TRBV6-2/TRBV6-3	few	TRBJ1-2	.	12	TGTGCCAGCAGAAGAAATTACTATGGCTACACCTTC	CASRRNYYGYTF
TRBV5-4	.	TRBJ2-1	TRBD2	15	TGTGCCAGCTTTGACGCGGGAGTATCCTACAATGAGCAGTTCTTC	CASFDAGVSYNEQFF
TRBV20-1	.	TRBJ2-1	.	14	TGCAGTGTACCCCGACAGAACCCCTACAATGAGCAGTTCTTC	CSVPRQNPYNEQFF
TRBV11-2	.	TRBJ2-3	.	14	TGTGCCAGCGCCGGGTCCTTGGGGTTGGATACGCAGTATTTT	CASAGSLGLDTQYF
TRBV29-1	.	TRBJ2-7	.	14	TGCAGCGCACAGAACAGGTCTTCCCTCTACGAGCAGTACTTC	CSAQNRSSLYEQYF
TRBV29-1	once	TRBJ1-1	.	13	TGCAGCGTTTCGGAAGATCTGAACACTGAAGCTTTCTTT	CSVSEDLNTEAFF
TRBV20-1	.	TRBJ1-2	TRBD1	12	TGCAGTGCTAGGGGACAGGGCTATGGCTACACCTTC	CSARGQGYGYTF
TRBV7-2	once	TRBJ2-7	.	16	TGTGCCAGCAGTATCTCGGGCGAATCCTTCTCCTACGAGCAGTACTTC	CASSISGESFSYEQYF
TRBV20-1	once	TRBJ2-7	.	13	TGCAGTGTATCTACAGTATCCGCCTACGAGCAGTACTTC	CSVSTVSAYEQYF